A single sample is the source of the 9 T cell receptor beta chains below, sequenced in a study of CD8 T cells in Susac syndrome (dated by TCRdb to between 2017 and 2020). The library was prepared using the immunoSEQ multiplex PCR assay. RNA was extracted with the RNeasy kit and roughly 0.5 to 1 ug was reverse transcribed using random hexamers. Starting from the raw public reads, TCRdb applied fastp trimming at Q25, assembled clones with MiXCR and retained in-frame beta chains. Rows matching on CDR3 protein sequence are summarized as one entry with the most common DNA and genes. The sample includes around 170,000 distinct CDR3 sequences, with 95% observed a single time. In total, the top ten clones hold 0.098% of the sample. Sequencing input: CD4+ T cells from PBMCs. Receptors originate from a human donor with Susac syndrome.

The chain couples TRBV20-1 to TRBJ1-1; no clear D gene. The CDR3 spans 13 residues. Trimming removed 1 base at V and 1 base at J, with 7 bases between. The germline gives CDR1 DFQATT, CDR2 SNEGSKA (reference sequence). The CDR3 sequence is CSARGRANTEAFF. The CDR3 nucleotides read TGCAGTGCTAGAGGACGGGCGAACACTGAAGCTTTCTTT.

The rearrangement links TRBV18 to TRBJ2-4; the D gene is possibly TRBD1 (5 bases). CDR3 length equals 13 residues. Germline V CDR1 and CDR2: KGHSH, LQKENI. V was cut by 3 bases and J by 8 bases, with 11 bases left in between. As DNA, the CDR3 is TGTGCCAGCTCACCGTCGCAGGGTTACATTCAGTACTTC. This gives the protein CASSPSQGYIQYF.

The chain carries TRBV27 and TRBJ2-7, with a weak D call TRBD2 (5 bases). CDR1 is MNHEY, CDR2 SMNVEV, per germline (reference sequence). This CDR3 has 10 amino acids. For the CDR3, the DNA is TGTGTGAGCGGTCAGTACGAGCAGTACTTC. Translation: CVSGQYEQYF.

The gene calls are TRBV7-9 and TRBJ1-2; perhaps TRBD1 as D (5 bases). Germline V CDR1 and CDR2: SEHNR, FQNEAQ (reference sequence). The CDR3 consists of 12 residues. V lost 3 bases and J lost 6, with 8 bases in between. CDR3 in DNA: TGTGCCAGCAGCTTGAGGGACGATGGCTACACCTTC. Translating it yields CASSLRDDGYTF.

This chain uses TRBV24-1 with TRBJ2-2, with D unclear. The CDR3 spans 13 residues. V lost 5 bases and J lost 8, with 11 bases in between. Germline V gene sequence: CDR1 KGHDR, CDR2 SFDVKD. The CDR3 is CATSATPPGELFF. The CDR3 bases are TGTGCCACCAGTGCCACCCCCCCGGGGGAGCTGTTTTTT.

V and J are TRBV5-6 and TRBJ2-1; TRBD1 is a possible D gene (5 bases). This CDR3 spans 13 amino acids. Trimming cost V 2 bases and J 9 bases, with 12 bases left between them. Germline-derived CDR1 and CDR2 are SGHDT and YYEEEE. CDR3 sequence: CASSFANQGEQFF. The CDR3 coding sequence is TGTGCCAGCAGCTTCGCAAATCAGGGTGAGCAGTTCTTC.

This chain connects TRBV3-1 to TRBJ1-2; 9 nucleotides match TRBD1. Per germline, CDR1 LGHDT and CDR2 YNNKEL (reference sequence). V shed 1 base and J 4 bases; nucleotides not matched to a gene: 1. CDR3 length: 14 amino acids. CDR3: CASSQGTGAYGYTF. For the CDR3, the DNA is TGTGCCAGCAGCCAAGGGACAGGGGCCTATGGCTACACCTTC. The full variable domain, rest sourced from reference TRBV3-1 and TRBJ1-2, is DTAVSQTPKYLVTQMGNDKSIKCEQNLGHDTMYWYKQDSKKFLKIMFSYNNKELIINETVPNRFSPKSPDKAHLNLHINSLELGDSAVYFCASSQGTGAYGYTFGSGTRLTVV.

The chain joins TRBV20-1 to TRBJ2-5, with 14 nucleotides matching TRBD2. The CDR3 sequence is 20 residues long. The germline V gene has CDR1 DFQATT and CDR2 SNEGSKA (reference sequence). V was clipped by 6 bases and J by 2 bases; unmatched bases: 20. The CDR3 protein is CSATRSSGGTSGGPQETQYF. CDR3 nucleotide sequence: TGCAGTGCCACACGATCGAGTGGCGGGACTAGCGGGGGCCCACAAGAGACCCAGTACTTC.

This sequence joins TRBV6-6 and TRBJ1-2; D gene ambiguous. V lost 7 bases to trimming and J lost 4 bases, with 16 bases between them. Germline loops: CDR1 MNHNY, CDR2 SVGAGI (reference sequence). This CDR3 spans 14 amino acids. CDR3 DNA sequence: TGTGCCAGCACCACTTCCCAGGTTTTCTATGGCTACACCTTC. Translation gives CASTTSQVFYGYTF.